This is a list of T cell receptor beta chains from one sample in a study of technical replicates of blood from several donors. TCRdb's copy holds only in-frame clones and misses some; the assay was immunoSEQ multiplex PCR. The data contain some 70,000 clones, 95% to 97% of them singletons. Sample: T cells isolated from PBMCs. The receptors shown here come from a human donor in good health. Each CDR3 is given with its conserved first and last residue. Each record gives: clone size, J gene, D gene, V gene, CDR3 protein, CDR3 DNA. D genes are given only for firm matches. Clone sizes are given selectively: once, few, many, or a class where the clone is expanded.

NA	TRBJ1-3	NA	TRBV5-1	CASSPEWQGLGGNTIYF	TGCGCCAGCAGCCCGGAATGGCAGGGGCTGGGGGGAAACACCATATATTTT
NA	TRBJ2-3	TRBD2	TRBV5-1	CASSGLAGGMTDTQYF	TGCGCCAGCAGCGGACTAGCGGGAGGGATGACAGATACGCAGTATTTT
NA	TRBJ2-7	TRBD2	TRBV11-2	CASSSGLPYEQYF	TGTGCCAGCAGCTCGGGACTACCTTACGAGCAGTACTTC
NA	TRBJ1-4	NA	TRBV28	CASSLNRQNEKLFF	TGTGCCAGCAGTTTGAATCGCCAGAATGAAAAACTGTTTTTT
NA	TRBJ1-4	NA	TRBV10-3	CAIRRDATNEKLFF	TGTGCCATCAGGCGGGATGCAACTAATGAAAAACTGTTTTTT
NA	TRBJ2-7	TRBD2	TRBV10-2	CATTTSGNYEQYF	TGCGCCACCACCACTAGCGGGAATTACGAGCAGTACTTC
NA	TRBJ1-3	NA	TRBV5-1	CASSLVVGASGNTIYF	TGCGCCAGCAGCTTGGTCGTGGGGGCCTCTGGAAACACCATATATTTT
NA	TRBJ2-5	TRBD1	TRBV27	CASYSGTGPGTQYF	TGTGCCAGCTATTCCGGGACAGGGCCAGGGACCCAGTACTTC
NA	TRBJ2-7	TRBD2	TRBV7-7	CASSSGTSGAGEQYF	TGTGCCAGCAGCTCCGGGACTAGCGGGGCAGGGGAGCAGTACTTC
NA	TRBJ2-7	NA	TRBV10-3	CAISVELVAYEQYF	TGTGCCATCAGTGTGGAGCTAGTAGCCTACGAGCAGTACTTC
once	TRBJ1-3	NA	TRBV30	CAWSIGHSQNTIYF	TGTGCCTGGAGCATCGGACACTCCCAAAACACCATATATTTT
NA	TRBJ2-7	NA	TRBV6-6	CASSYAGQTYEQYF	TGTGCCAGCAGTTACGCGGGACAGACCTACGAGCAGTACTTC
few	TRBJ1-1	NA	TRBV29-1	CSVEDPGLVNTEAFF	TGCAGCGTTGAAGACCCGGGTCTAGTGAACACTGAAGCTTTCTTT
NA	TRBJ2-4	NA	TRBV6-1	CASSEGDRPINIQYF	TGTGCCAGCAGTGAAGGAGACAGGCCCATAAACATTCAGTACTTC
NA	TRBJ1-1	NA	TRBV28	CASSLAGGVGNTEAFF	TGTGCCAGCAGTTTAGCCGGAGGGGTGGGGAACACTGAAGCTTTCTTT
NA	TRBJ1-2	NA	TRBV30	CAWSTGYFYGYTF	TGTGCCTGGAGTACAGGTTATTTCTATGGCTACACCTTC
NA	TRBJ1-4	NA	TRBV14	CASSQGRASEKLFF	TGTGCCAGCAGCCAAGGGAGGGCGAGTGAAAAACTGTTTTTT
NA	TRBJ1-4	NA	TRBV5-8	CASSLTGFYELDEKLFF	TGTGCCAGCAGCTTAACAGGGTTCTACGAGTTAGATGAAAAACTGTTTTTT
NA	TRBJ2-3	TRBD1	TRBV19	CASSTDRGLTDTQYF	TGTGCCAGTAGTACGGACAGGGGTCTTACAGATACCCAGTATTTT
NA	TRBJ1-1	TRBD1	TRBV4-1	CASSQRQGENTEAFF	TGCGCCAGCAGCCAGAGACAGGGGGAGAACACTGAAGCTTTCTTT
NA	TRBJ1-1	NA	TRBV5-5	CASSLQGGTEAFF	TGTGCCAGCAGCTTACAGGGTGGCACTGAAGCTTTCTTT
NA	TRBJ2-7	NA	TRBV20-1	CSASYFYEQYF	TGCAGTGCTAGCTACTTCTACGAGCAGTACTTC
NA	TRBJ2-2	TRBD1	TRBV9	CASSTTGIGELFF	TGTGCCAGCAGCACGACAGGGATCGGGGAGCTGTTTTTT
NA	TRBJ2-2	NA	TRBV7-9	CASILLTRSGELFF	TGTGCCAGCATCTTATTGACGAGGTCCGGGGAGCTGTTTTTT
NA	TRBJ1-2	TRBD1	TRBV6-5	CASRTGGYGYTF	TGTGCCAGCAGGACAGGGGGCTATGGCTACACCTTC
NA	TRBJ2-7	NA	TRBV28	CASSSVGDEQYF	TGTGCCAGCTCCTCGGTGGGCGACGAGCAGTACTTC
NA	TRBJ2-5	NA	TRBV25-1	CASSGGTYETQYF	TGTGCCAGCAGTGGAGGGACTTACGAGACCCAGTACTTC
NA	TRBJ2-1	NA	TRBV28	CASSPYYEQFF	TGTGCCAGCAGCCCGTACTATGAGCAGTTCTTC
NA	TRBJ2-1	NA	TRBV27	CASSLGRNNEQFF	TGTGCCAGCAGTTTGGGCCGAAACAATGAGCAGTTCTTC
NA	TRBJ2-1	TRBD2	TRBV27	CASSPRGLAGYQEQFF	TGTGCCAGCAGTCCCCGTGGACTAGCGGGATATCAGGAGCAGTTCTTC
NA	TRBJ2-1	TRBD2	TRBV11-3	CASSGPGTRDEQFF	TGTGCCAGCAGCGGGCCCGGGACTAGAGACGAGCAGTTCTTC